Listed below are T cell receptor beta chains from one sample, sequenced in a study of naive and memory T cell subsets. MiXCR, applied by TCRdb to the 5' RACE reads, yields one record per CDR3 protein. Here the sample spans 55,000 to 70,000 distinct CDR3 sequences, under 8.5% being singletons. The receptors derive from a male donor in good health. CDR3s include the opening cysteine and the closing phenylalanine or tryptophan. A D gene is named only where the DNA matches it firmly. Expanded clones are given a class, and other clones once, few, many or no size at all.

TRBJ2-4,NA,TRBV20-1,NA,CSAGAPLSLAKNIQYF,TGCAGTGCTGGCGCCCCGCTGAGTCTGGCCAAAAACATTCAGTACTTC
TRBJ2-1,NA,TRBV6-2/TRBV6-3,many,CASIPGWSSYNEQFF,TGTGCCAGCATTCCGGGCTGGAGCTCCTACAATGAGCAGTTCTTC
TRBJ2-7,TRBD1,TRBV6-2/TRBV6-3,many,CASSYDREGGFSSYEQYF,TGTGCCAGCAGTTACGACAGGGAAGGGGGTTTTTCTTCCTACGAGCAGTACTTC
TRBJ1-1,NA,TRBV2,few,CASSGERDSLKLNTEAFF,TGTGCCAGCAGTGGGGAGAGAGACAGTTTAAAGTTGAACACTGAAGCTTTCTTT
TRBJ1-1,NA,TRBV5-1,few,CASTDGQGITEAFF,TGCGCCAGCACCGATGGGCAGGGGATCACTGAAGCTTTCTTT
TRBJ2-3,NA,TRBV29-1,many,CSVTRGGSTDTQYF,TGCAGCGTCACCCGTGGGGGAAGCACAGATACGCAGTATTTT
TRBJ2-5,NA,TRBV29-1,few,CSVGRHQETQYF,TGCAGCGTTGGACGTCATCAAGAGACCCAGTACTTC
TRBJ1-2,NA,TRBV20-1,many,CSARANAPLGGYTF,TGCAGTGCTAGAGCCAACGCTCCCCTGGGTGGCTACACCTTC
TRBJ2-1,NA,TRBV5-5,few,CASSLPGAEQFF,TGTGCCAGCAGCCTTCCGGGTGCTGAGCAGTTCTTC
TRBJ2-3,NA,TRBV12-3/TRBV12-4,NA,CASSPGEGVRDTQYF,TGTGCCAGCAGCCCCGGGGAGGGGGTGAGAGATACGCAGTATTTT
TRBJ2-7,TRBD1,TRBV9,NA,CASSDGDRTLPYEQYF,TGTGCCAGCAGCGATGGGGACAGGACCCTTCCCTACGAGCAGTACTTC
TRBJ2-7,NA,TRBV25-1,NA,CASSEYGYYEQYF,TGTGCCAGCAGTGAATACGGATATTACGAGCAGTACTTC
TRBJ1-1,TRBD1,TRBV27,NA,CASRAGTGGRFTEAFF,TGTGCCAGCAGGGCCGGGACAGGGGGCCGGTTCACTGAAGCTTTCTTT
TRBJ2-7,TRBD1,TRBV14,NA,CASSHARYRGNAYEQYF,TGTGCCAGCAGCCACGCACGATACAGGGGAAACGCCTACGAGCAGTACTTC
TRBJ2-6,TRBD1,TRBV29-1,many,CSAGDRAGANVLTF,TGCAGCGCCGGTGACAGGGCTGGGGCCAACGTCCTGACTTTC
TRBJ2-7,NA,TRBV4-1,NA,CASSLPPPGSYEQYF,TGCGCCAGCAGCCTCCCCCCACCGGGTTCCTACGAGCAGTACTTT
TRBJ2-1,NA,TRBV25-1,NA,CASSEYYNEQFF,TGTGCCAGCAGTGAATACTACAATGAGCAGTTCTTC
TRBJ1-2,NA,TRBV5-5,NA,CASSLNPTPYGYTF,TGTGCCAGCAGCTTGAATCCCACACCCTATGGCTACACCTTC
TRBJ2-7,TRBD1,TRBV5-1,many,CASSLSGTGGYEQYF,TGCGCCAGCAGCTTGAGCGGGACAGGGGGCTACGAGCAGTACTTC
TRBJ1-3,NA,TRBV14,NA,CASSRGPPSSGNTIYF,TGTGCCAGCAGCCGCGGGCCACCCAGCTCTGGAAACACCATATATTTT
TRBJ2-3,NA,TRBV12-3/TRBV12-4,NA,CASSPWDTTDTQYF,TGTGCCAGCAGTCCGTGGGACACCACAGATACGCAGTATTTT
TRBJ2-5,NA,TRBV9,many,CASSVAPEGETQYF,TGTGCCAGCAGCGTCGCACCGGAGGGAGAGACCCAGTACTTC
TRBJ1-6,NA,TRBV6-5,many,CASSSLEASRSYNSPLHF,TGTGCCAGCAGTTCCCTCGAGGCCTCGAGGTCCTATAATTCACCCCTCCACTTT
TRBJ2-5,TRBD1,TRBV20-1,NA,CSATLTGVAETQYF,TGCAGTGCTACTCTGACAGGGGTTGCCGAGACCCAGTACTTC
TRBJ2-5,NA,TRBV19,many,CASSRAAQETQYF,TGTGCCAGTAGTAGGGCAGCCCAAGAGACCCAGTACTTC
TRBJ1-1,TRBD1,TRBV11-2,NA,CASSSRTGPDTEAFF,TGTGCCAGCAGCTCAAGGACAGGTCCGGACACTGAAGCTTTCTTT
TRBJ2-5,NA,TRBV29-1,NA,CSVAVSGTGEETQYF,TGCAGCGTTGCCGTTTCCGGGACTGGAGAAGAGACCCAGTACTTC
TRBJ1-3,NA,TRBV11-2,few,CASSLGVGTSGNTIYF,TGTGCCAGCAGCTTAGGCGTGGGGACCTCTGGAAACACCATATATTTT
TRBJ1-1,TRBD1,TRBV4-2,many,CASSQWTGENTEAFF,TGTGCCAGCAGCCAATGGACAGGGGAGAACACTGAAGCTTTCTTT
TRBJ1-5,NA,TRBV19,NA,CASSWGIQPQHF,TGTGCCAGTAGTTGGGGCATTCAGCCCCAGCATTTT
TRBJ2-1,TRBD2,TRBV6-1,many,CASSEVSSGRSHEQFF,TGTGCCAGCAGTGAAGTTTCTAGCGGGAGAAGTCATGAGCAGTTCTTC
TRBJ2-5,TRBD2,TRBV19,few,CASSIGSGGRQETQYF,TGTGCCAGTAGTATCGGTAGCGGGGGGCGGCAAGAGACCCAGTACTTC
TRBJ2-3,NA,TRBV29-1,many,CSARDSSSTDTQYF,TGCAGCGCCAGAGACAGTTCTAGCACAGATACGCAGTATTTT
TRBJ2-2,NA,TRBV24-1,many,CATKEGDTGELFF,TGTGCCACCAAGGAGGGAGACACCGGGGAGCTGTTTTTT
TRBJ2-7,NA,TRBV5-5,NA,CASSLNWDTPYEQYF,TGTGCCAGCAGCTTGAATTGGGACACACCCTACGAGCAGTACTTC
TRBJ2-7,TRBD1,TRBV27,few,CASSLLGQGHEQYF,TGTGCCAGCAGTTTATTGGGACAGGGCCACGAGCAGTACTTC
TRBJ1-1,NA,TRBV6-5,few,CASSPRGDTEAFF,TGTGCCAGCAGCCCCAGAGGAGACACTGAAGCTTTCTTT
TRBJ1-1,TRBD1,TRBV6-5,many,CASRLSGGVNTEAFF,TGTGCCAGCAGGCTTTCAGGGGGCGTGAACACTGAAGCTTTCTTT
TRBJ2-2,NA,TRBV5-5,many,CASSLVRSRSNTGELFF,TGTGCCAGCAGCCTGGTGAGGAGTAGATCGAACACCGGGGAGCTGTTTTTT
TRBJ1-2,NA,TRBV25-1,NA,CASSDGGPEGYTF,TGTGCCAGCAGTGACGGGGGTCCCGAGGGCTACACCTTC
TRBJ2-5,TRBD2,TRBV10-2,NA,CASRGWGGMRETQYF,TGCGCCAGCAGAGGTTGGGGGGGGATGCGAGAGACCCAGTACTTC
TRBJ2-7,TRBD2,TRBV20-1,NA,CSARSGSGYEQYF,TGCAGTGCTAGATCGGGTAGCGGGTACGAGCAGTACTTC
TRBJ2-2,NA,TRBV6-1,many,CASKSDLNTGELFF,TGTGCCAGCAAATCGGACCTGAACACCGGGGAGCTGTTTTTT
TRBJ1-3,NA,TRBV6-6,few,CASRELAGNTIYF,TGTGCCAGCAGAGAATTGGCTGGAAACACCATATATTTT
TRBJ2-5,NA,TRBV29-1,many,CSVEPQTETQYF,TGCAGCGTTGAACCCCAGACAGAGACCCAGTACTTC
TRBJ1-1,TRBD1,TRBV30,few,CAWSVRDRGLRSTEAFF,TGTGCCTGGAGTGTAAGGGACAGGGGGCTAAGGAGCACTGAAGCTTTCTTT
TRBJ1-2,NA,TRBV29-1,many,CSVYRATNGIYGYTF,TGCAGCGTTTACCGGGCCACAAACGGGATCTATGGCTACACCTTC
TRBJ2-3,NA,TRBV5-1,few,CASSLTGSTDTQYF,TGCGCCAGCAGTCTTACAGGGAGCACAGATACGCAGTATTTT
TRBJ2-7,NA,TRBV6-6,few,CASESQGFEQYF,TGTGCCAGCGAAAGCCAGGGGTTCGAGCAGTACTTC
TRBJ1-4,NA,TRBV12-3/TRBV12-4,few,CASSRSGGSNEKLFF,TGTGCCAGCAGTCGTAGTGGGGGTTCTAATGAAAAACTGTTTTTT
TRBJ1-5,NA,TRBV6-1,few,CASSEIGVLNQPQHF,TGTGCCAGCAGTGAGATAGGGGTCCTCAATCAGCCCCAGCATTTT
TRBJ1-6,NA,TRBV20-1,NA,CSAREDGVNSPLHF,TGCAGTGCTAGAGAAGACGGGGTCAATTCACCCCTCCACTTT